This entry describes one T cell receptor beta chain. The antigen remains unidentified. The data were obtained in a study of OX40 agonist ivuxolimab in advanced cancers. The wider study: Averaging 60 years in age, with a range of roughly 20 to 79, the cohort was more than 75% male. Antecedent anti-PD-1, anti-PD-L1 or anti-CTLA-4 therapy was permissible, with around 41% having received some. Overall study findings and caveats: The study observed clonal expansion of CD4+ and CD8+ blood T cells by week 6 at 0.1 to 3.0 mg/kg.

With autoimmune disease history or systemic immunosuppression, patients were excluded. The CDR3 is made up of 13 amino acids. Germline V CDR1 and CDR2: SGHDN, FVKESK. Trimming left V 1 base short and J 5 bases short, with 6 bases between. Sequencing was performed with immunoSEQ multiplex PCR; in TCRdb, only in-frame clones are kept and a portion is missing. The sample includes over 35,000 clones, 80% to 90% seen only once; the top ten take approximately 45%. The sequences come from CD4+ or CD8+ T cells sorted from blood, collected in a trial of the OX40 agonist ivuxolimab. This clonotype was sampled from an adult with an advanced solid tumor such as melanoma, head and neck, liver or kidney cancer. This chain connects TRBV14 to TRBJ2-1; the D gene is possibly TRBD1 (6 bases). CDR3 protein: CASSQGQDNEQFF. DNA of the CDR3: TGTGCCAGCAGCCAAGGACAGGACAATGAGCAGTTCTTC.